What follows are 22 T cell receptor beta chains derived from one specimen sequenced in a study of OX40 agonist ivuxolimab in advanced cancers. The data were produced by immunoSEQ multiplex PCR, yet TCRdb's version contains in-frame clones alone and is incomplete. The sample yields about 110,000 clones, around 93% seen once. The sample was CD4+ or CD8+ T cells sorted from blood, taken in a trial of the OX40 agonist ivuxolimab. The receptors originated from an adult with an advanced solid tumor such as melanoma, head and neck, liver or kidney cancer.

The gene calls are TRBV10-3 and TRBJ1-2; D call uncertain. V was trimmed by 3 bases and J by 5 bases, leaving 13 bases between them. The CDR3 covers 14 residues. CDR1 is ENHRY, CDR2 SYGVKD, per germline. The CDR3 protein is CAISEPGVRYGYTF. Here the CDR3 DNA reads TGTGCCATCAGTGAACCCGGGGTTCGTTATGGCTACACCTTC.

This chain joins TRBV5-4 and TRBJ2-4, with D perhaps given as TRBD1 or TRBD2 (6 bases each). CDR3 size: 15 residues. Trimming took off 6 bases at V and 3 bases at J, with 16 bases between the two ends. Per germline, CDR1 SGHNT and CDR2 YYREEE (reference sequence). The CDR3 DNA follows: TGTGCCAGCACCCCTGATGGGGGGCTCAAAAACATTCAGTACTTC. As protein: CASTPDGGLKNIQYF.

The chain carries TRBV5-1 and TRBJ1-1, with TRBD1 identical over 8 bases. This CDR3 region has 15 residues. In germline, CDR1 is SGHRS, CDR2 YFSETQ. After removal of 4 bases from V and 5 bases from J, the junction contained 10 bases not matched to a gene. The DNA for the CDR3 is TGCGCCAGCAGCGACGGACAGGGTGTGGGTACTGAAGCTTTCTTT. As protein: CASSDGQGVGTEAFF.

This clone has a single count. This chain links TRBV7-9 with TRBJ2-5, with TRBD2 matching over 7 bases. Germline assignment: CDR1 SEHNR and CDR2 FQNEAQ (reference sequence). The J segment lost 2 bases and the V segment lost 4 bases, leaving 10 bases of the junction unmatched. The CDR3 extends over 16 amino acids. The CDR3 loop is CASSWPQAGPQETQYF. CDR3 in DNA: TGTGCCAGCAGCTGGCCCCAAGCGGGACCGCAAGAGACCCAGTACTTC.

The gene calls are TRBV11-2 and TRBJ2-7, with D possibly being TRBD1 or TRBD2 (6 bases each). Germline CDR1 and CDR2: SGHAT and FQNNGV. This CDR3 spans 17 amino acids. V was cut by 0 bases and J by 2 bases, with 17 bases left in between. The chain's CDR3 is CASSLDPPGAEAYEQYF. The CDR3 region has the DNA TGTGCCAGCAGCTTAGATCCCCCGGGGGCAGAGGCCTACGAGCAGTACTTC.

This chain links TRBV9 with TRBJ2-1, with D perhaps matching TRBD2 (7 bases). Germline V lookup: CDR1 SGDLS, CDR2 YYNGEE. The CDR3 loop spans 21 amino acids. The ends were cut back, 4 bases at V and 2 bases at J, with 31 bases in the middle. CDR3 amino acids: CASSPAISSRGGRLTYNEQFF. The CDR3 DNA reads as TGTGCCAGCAGCCCCGCGATTTCTAGTAGGGGGGGCCGTCTCACCTACAATGAGCAGTTCTTC.

This chain links TRBV5-5 with TRBJ2-1; 11 bases match TRBD1. This CDR3 has 16 residues. Looked up from germline, CDR1 is SGHKS and CDR2 is YYEKEE (reference sequence). V was clipped by 4 bases and J by 0 bases; unmatched bases: 3. CDR3 region: CASSPGTGGSYNEQFF. CDR3 DNA: TGTGCCAGCAGCCCTGGGACAGGGGGCTCCTACAATGAGCAGTTCTTC.

This clone was counted between two and nine times. In DNA form, the CDR3 reads TGTGCCAGCAGAAAGCCCCGACCCCCTTACGAGCAGTACTTC. Amino acid sequence: CASRKPRPPYEQYF. This rearrangement joins TRBV6-1 to TRBJ2-7; D is undetermined. CDR1 and CDR2 (germline): MNHNS, SASEGT. Trimming shortened V by 6 bases and J by 4 bases, and 16 bases separated the two germline ends. This CDR3 is built from 14 residues.

This clone was found once. The genes are TRBV18 and TRBJ2-7; D gene uncertain. CDR3 length: 13 amino acids. CDR1 and CDR2 from the germline V gene are KGHSH and LQKENI. V gave up 6 bases and J gave up 2 bases, with 11 bases separating them. The CDR3 is CASSVGLAYEQYF. CDR3 nucleotide sequence: TGTGCCAGCTCGGTAGGATTGGCCTACGAGCAGTACTTC.

The genes are TRBV19 and TRBJ2-3, with D hard to call. Germline-derived CDR1 and CDR2 are LNHDA and SQIVND (reference sequence). The V and J ends lost 6 bases and 0 bases respectively, with 10 bases between them. The CDR3 length is 14 residues. CDR3 nucleotides: TGTGCCAGTAGCCCATTATCTAGCACAGATACGCAGTATTTT. Translated, it gives CASSPLSSTDTQYF.

The sample holds a few counts of this clone. V is TRBV7-2 and J is TRBJ2-7; D not resolved. Germline V CDR1 and CDR2: SGHTA, FQGNSA. V lost 2 bases and J 3 bases, leaving 5 bases between the germline ends. CDR3 length: 12 amino acids. CDR3 bases: TGTGCCAGCAGCTTATTTCGCTACGAGCAGTACTTC. It codes for CASSLFRYEQYF.

The J gene is TRBJ1-1, the V gene TRBV11-2; TRBD1 aligns across 8 bases. Germline assignment: CDR1 SGHAT and CDR2 FQNNGV. The CDR3 has 15 residues. J lost 7 bases, V lost 1 base, and 8 bases had no gene match. The CDR3 nucleotides read TGTGCCAGCAGCTTAGTCGGCAGGGGGCAAGTTGAAGCTTTCTTT. Its translation: CASSLVGRGQVEAFF.

The chain has TRBV2 and TRBJ1-4; D unresolved. CDR1 and CDR2 from the germline V gene are SNHLY and FYNNEI. Trimming left V 4 bases short and J 4 bases short, with 7 bases between. This CDR3 has 13 residues. The CDR3 sequence: CASSVLGNEKLFF. The CDR3 nucleotides read TGTGCCAGCAGTGTTTTGGGTAATGAAAAACTGTTTTTT. The full variable domain, completed using reference TRBV2 and TRBJ1-4, is EPEVTQTPSHQVTQMGQEVILRCVPISNHLYFYWYRQILGQKVEFLVSFYNNEISEKSEIFDDQFSVERPDGSNFTLKIRSTKLEDSAMYFCASSVLGNEKLFFGSGTQLSVL.

The V and J genes are TRBV5-1 and TRBJ2-3; D ambiguous. V shed 2 bases and J shed 5 bases, with 6 bases lying between them. Looked up from germline, CDR1 is SGHRS and CDR2 is YFSETQ. This CDR3 region has 12 residues. CDR3: CASSLPGDTQYF. CDR3 bases: TGCGCCAGCAGCTTACCGGGAGATACGCAGTATTTT.

This rearrangement joins TRBV6-1 to TRBJ1-2, with D uncertain. V lost 2 bases and J 4 bases, leaving 14 bases between the germline ends. CDR3 length: 15 residues. CDR1 is MNHNS, CDR2 SASEGT, per germline. The DNA of the CDR3 is TGTGCCAGCAGTGAATCCCGCTTTGCGGCCTATGGCTACACCTTC. Protein product: CASSESRFAAYGYTF.

The sample holds one count of this clone. The V call is TRBV6-6, the J call TRBJ1-4, with a possible D match to TRBD1 (6 bases). Germline V lookup: CDR1 MNHNY, CDR2 SVGAGI (reference sequence). V was trimmed by 8 bases and J by 7 bases, leaving 17 bases between them. There are 14 residues in the CDR3. The CDR3 DNA reads as TGTGCCAGCCAACGAGGGGGGGGCGGTGAAAAACTGTTTTTT. Amino acids: CASQRGGGGEKLFF.

V usage is TRBV27 and J usage is TRBJ2-1; tentatively, D is TRBD2 (6 bases). Trimming pared 3 bases from V and 2 bases from J, leaving 8 bases between. The CDR3 contains 14 residues. Germline V gene lookup returns CDR1 MNHEY and CDR2 SMNVEV (reference sequence). CDR3 nucleotides: TGTGCCAGCAGTTTGGCGGGAACCTACAATGAGCAGTTCTTC. It encodes CASSLAGTYNEQFF.

This rearrangement joins TRBV5-1 to TRBJ2-3, with unresolved D. The CDR3 is made up of 14 amino acids. The germline V gene encodes CDR1 SGHRS and CDR2 YFSETQ. The V end lost 0 bases, the J end lost 3 bases, and 8 bases lay between the germline ends. CDR3 sequence: CASSLELVTDTQYF. The CDR3 DNA reads TGCGCCAGCAGCTTGGAGCTGGTTACAGATACGCAGTATTTT.

This clone was seen just once. V gene TRBV7-9 combines with J gene TRBJ1-2, with D tentatively TRBD1 (6 bases). CDR1 and CDR2 from the germline V gene are SEHNR and FQNEAQ (reference sequence). Trimming removed 3 bases at V and 2 bases at J, with 13 bases between. The CDR3 is 15 residues long. The CDR3 sequence: CASSLGGQPNYGYTF. The CDR3 DNA sequence: TGTGCCAGCAGCTTGGGGGGACAACCAAACTATGGCTACACCTTC.

V and J are TRBV11-3 and TRBJ2-1, with D unclear. The V end was cut by 5 bases, the J end by 0 bases, with 11 bases between. This CDR3 has 15 residues. Germline CDR1 reads SGHNT; CDR2 reads YENEEA. CDR3 in amino acids: CASSPTAVSYNEQFF. The CDR3 DNA reads TGTGCCAGCAGCCCGACCGCTGTCTCCTACAATGAGCAGTTCTTC.

V is TRBV11-2 and J is TRBJ2-7, with D possibly TRBD1 on 6 matching bases. The V gene's germline CDR1 is SGHAT and CDR2 FQNNGV. CDR3 size: 11 residues. Trimming stripped 5 bases from V and 7 bases from J, with 9 bases between. Here the CDR3 reads CASSPQGEQYF. DNA for the CDR3: TGTGCCAGCAGCCCCCAGGGGGAGCAGTACTTC.

This chain links TRBV11-2 with TRBJ2-6; TRBD1 aligns across 10 bases. Per the germline V gene, CDR1 is SGHAT and CDR2 is FQNNGV. Trimming removed 5 bases from V and 11 bases from J; junction bases left unmatched: 9. This CDR3 region has 15 residues. The CDR3 reads CASSLGQGGLYVLTF. CDR3 DNA: TGTGCCAGCAGCCTTGGACAGGGGGGTTTGTACGTCCTGACTTTC.